Following are 12 T cell receptor beta chains from one sample sequenced in a study of T cell responses to AZD1222 COVID-19 vaccine. The repertoire was sequenced with immunoSEQ multiplex PCR; TCRdb's copy has only in-frame clones and lacks some. The data hold more than 110,000 clones, with around 90% observed a single time. The sequenced sample was peripheral blood, obtained on day 0 of AZD1222 vaccination. The origin of the receptors is an adult in good health.

This clone was recorded once. The CDR3 bases are TGCGCCAGCAGCCAAGAGGGCAGGGGGAACTATGGCTACACCTTC. This codes for CASSQEGRGNYGYTF. The chain employs TRBV4-3 and TRBJ1-2; 7 positions match TRBD1. Germline-derived CDR1 and CDR2 are LGHNA and YSLEER. This CDR3 is built from 15 residues. J gave up 2 bases and V 0 bases, and 3 bases lay outside the gene matches.

The chain is built from TRBV2 and TRBJ2-4; maybe TRBD1 (6 bases). The germline V gene encodes CDR1 SNHLY and CDR2 FYNNEI. V lost 5 bases to trimming and J lost 3 bases, with 14 bases between them. The CDR3 totals 15 residues. The CDR3 bases are TGTGCCAGCAGTCCACAGGGTAGTGTCAAAAACATTCAGTACTTC. Encoded protein: CASSPQGSVKNIQYF. Together with reference TRBV2 and TRBJ2-4, the CDR3 gives the full variable domain: EPEVTQTPSHQVTQMGQEVILRCVPISNHLYFYWYRQILGQKVEFLVSFYNNEISEKSEIFDDQFSVERPDGSNFTLKIRSTKLEDSAMYFCASSPQGSVKNIQYFGAGTRLSVL.

Only one count was recorded for this clone. J is TRBJ2-3 and V is TRBV7-2; D unclear. Germline V lookup: CDR1 SGHTA, CDR2 FQGNSA. Trimming took off 4 bases at V and 0 bases at J, with 14 bases between the two ends. This CDR3 has 16 amino acids. DNA for the CDR3: TGTGCCAGCAGCTCCTCGCCGTTACCGAGCACAGATACGCAGTATTTT. It codes for CASSSSPLPSTDTQYF.

The chain has TRBV28 and TRBJ1-5, with TRBD1 matching 7 bases. There are 18 residues in the CDR3. V was clipped by 7 bases and J by 7 bases; unmatched bases: 22. The germline V gene has CDR1 MDHEN and CDR2 SYDVKM. CDR3 DNA sequence: TGTGCCAGCACCCTACCCTGGACAGGAGGGTCCTTAGAGCAGCCCCAGCATTTT. The encoded protein is CASTLPWTGGSLEQPQHF. Complete variable domain (other parts from reference TRBV28 and TRBJ1-5): DVKVTQSSRYLVKRTGEKVFLECVQDMDHENMFWYRQDPGLGLRLIYFSYDVKMKEKGDIPEGYSVSREKKERFSLILESASTNQTSMYLCASTLPWTGGSLEQPQHFGDGTRLSIL.

This chain uses TRBV6-6 with TRBJ2-3; 8 nucleotides agree with TRBD1. Germline lookup yields CDR1 MNHNY and CDR2 SVGAGI (reference sequence). The trim removed 6 bases at V and 2 bases at J, leaving 7 bases unmatched. The CDR3 runs to 15 residues. The CDR3 nucleotides read TGTGCCAGCAGGTCCACAGGGGGGTACACAGATACGCAGTATTTT. Its protein product is CASRSTGGYTDTQYF.

This sequence joins TRBV2 and TRBJ2-1, with D perhaps matching TRBD1 or TRBD2 (5 bases each). There are 17 residues in the CDR3. V was clipped by 3 bases and J by 2 bases, with 17 bases between them. Germline CDR1 SNHLY, CDR2 FYNNEI. CDR3 DNA: TGTGCCAGCAGTGATCAATCAATCGGGGCGGCCTACAATGAGCAGTTCTTC. Encoded protein: CASSDQSIGAAYNEQFF.

The rearrangement uses TRBV11-3 and TRBJ2-1, with 7 bases lining up with TRBD2. The CDR3 covers 12 residues. V was pared by 4 bases and J by 15 bases, with 9 bases of the junction left unmatched. Germline CDR1 is SGHNT and CDR2 is YENEEA. The CDR3 DNA reads as TGTGCCAGCAGCTCGAGGGACGGGGGGTTGTTCTTC. Protein sequence: CASSSRDGGLFF.

The chain links TRBV19 to TRBJ1-6; D is ambiguous. Looked up from germline, CDR1 is LNHDA and CDR2 is SQIVND (reference sequence). Trimming removed 6 bases from V and 6 bases from J, with 9 bases in between. This CDR3 has 13 amino acids. The CDR3 spells CASRLSGNSPLHF. The CDR3 DNA sequence: TGTGCCAGTAGACTCTCGGGTAATTCACCCCTCCACTTT.

This chain uses TRBV28 with TRBJ2-7; either TRBD1 or TRBD2 may supply D (5 bases each). Germline V lookup: CDR1 MDHEN, CDR2 SYDVKM. The CDR3 totals 13 residues. V lost 2 bases and J 1 base, leaving 6 bases between the germline ends. The CDR3 bases are TGTGCCAGCAGTTTAGAGGGGTCCTACGAGCAGTACTTC. It encodes CASSLEGSYEQYF.

The chain couples TRBV15 to TRBJ1-2; TRBD1 might be the D (6 bases). The CDR3 sequence is 14 residues long. V gave up 1 base and J gave up 4 bases, with 10 bases separating them. CDR1 and CDR2 from the germline V gene are LNHNV and YYDKDF (reference sequence). CDR3 sequence (DNA): TGTGCCACCAGCAGAGGTCGACAGGTCTATGGCTACACCTTC. The encoded protein is CATSRGRQVYGYTF. Drawing the rest from reference TRBV15 and TRBJ1-2, the complete variable domain is DAMVIQNPRYQVTQFGKPVTLSCSQTLNHNVMYWYQQKSSQAPKLLFHYYDKDFNNEADTPDNFQSRRPNTSFCFLDIRSPGLGDTAMYLCATSRGRQVYGYTFGSGTRLTVV.

The genes are TRBV5-1 and TRBJ2-1; D might be TRBD1 or TRBD2, each matching 5 bases. V lost 3 bases and J 4 bases, leaving 14 bases between the germline ends. Germline assignment: CDR1 SGHRS and CDR2 YFSETQ. The CDR3 contains 15 residues. The DNA for the CDR3 is TGCGCCAGCAGCTCCCGGGACCCACCATACAATGAGCAGTTCTTC. Its protein product is CASSSRDPPYNEQFF. Complete variable domain (other parts from reference TRBV5-1 and TRBJ2-1): KAGVTQTPRYLIKTRGQQVTLSCSPISGHRSVSWYQQTPGQGLQFLFEYFSETQRNKGNFPGRFSGRQFSNSRSEMNVSTLELGDSALYLCASSSRDPPYNEQFFGPGTRLTVL.

This clone has only one observation. V is TRBV20-1 and J is TRBJ1-1; no definite D call. In germline, CDR1 is DFQATT, CDR2 SNEGSKA (reference sequence). This CDR3 comprises 11 residues. The germline V and J ends were trimmed by 7 bases and 3 bases, with 9 bases remaining between them. The CDR3 here is CSELGDTEAFF. As DNA, the CDR3 is TGCAGTGAACTCGGAGACACTGAAGCTTTCTTT.